The source of this T cell receptor (beta chain) is a study of shared clonotypes between healthy human individuals. Points on this clone: Its antigen is undetermined.

General study findings and limits: How much donors shared clonotypes was expected to be affected by sequencing depth.

The donors, all of them Caucasian adults, lived in Nashville, Tennessee. The investigators split CD4+ cells into a CD45RA+ naive subset and a CD45RA-negative memory subset. Only in-frame clones appear in the TCRdb table, and some are missing; sequencing was by immunoSEQ multiplex PCR. The table includes 2 million to 2.5 million clones, 90% to 96% detected once. The CDR3 is 16 residues long. The V gene's germline CDR1 is SEHNR and CDR2 FQNEAQ (reference sequence). The V and J ends lost 3 bases and 6 bases, in that order; junction bases with no gene match: 9. The TCR originated in a man aged 18 to 35 in good health. V and J are TRBV7-9 and TRBJ2-1; TRBD2 matches at 9 bases. Sequenced input: naive CD4+ T cells sorted from blood. Subset meaning: CD45RA+ positively selected. DNA for the CDR3: TGTGCCAGCAGCTTCCTTAGCGGGAGCGAGGGCAATGAGCAGTTCTTC. It yields the protein CASSFLSGSEGNEQFF.